The next 27 T cell receptor beta chains were all read from a single sample in a study of T-cell reconstitution after alpha-beta-depleted transplantation in children. TCRbeta library construction was performed incorporating unique molecular identifiers. One entry per CDR3 protein, called by TCRdb with MiXCR from the PCR reads. The table includes some 840,000 distinct CDR3 sequences, about 15% detected once. The sample here was PBMCs, mostly from graft donor cells, taken 360 days after TCRalphabeta/CD19-depleted stem cell transplant. These receptors came from a male patient under 18 who had a stem cell transplant for acute lymphoblastic leukemia, so the T cells may come from the graft donor.

The V call is TRBV2, the J call TRBJ1-1; tentative D call: TRBD1 (5 bases). With 5 bases removed from V and 4 bases from J, the gap between germline ends came to 17 bases. Looked up from germline, CDR1 is SNHLY and CDR2 is FYNNEI. CDR3 length: 15 amino acids. This CDR3 reads CASSISGPGVTEAFF. As DNA, the CDR3 is TGTGCCAGCAGTATATCAGGGCCCGGGGTCACTGAAGCTTTCTTT. The full variable domain, in which reference TRBV2 and TRBJ1-1 provide the parts outside the CDR3, is EPEVTQTPSHQVTQMGQEVILRCVPISNHLYFYWYRQILGQKVEFLVSFYNNEISEKSEIFDDQFSVERPDGSNFTLKIRSTKLEDSAMYFCASSISGPGVTEAFFGQGTRLTVV.

V gene TRBV27 combines with J gene TRBJ2-6, with 7 bases aligning to TRBD1. Germline V gene lookup returns CDR1 MNHEY and CDR2 SMNVEV (reference sequence). The CDR3 consists of 15 residues. V lost 0 bases to trimming and J lost 12 bases; unmatched junction nucleotides: 8. The CDR3 DNA sequence: TGTGCCAGCAGTTTATCGGTAAGGGGGCGAATCGTCCTGACTTTC. This encodes CASSLSVRGRIVLTF. Full variable domain (missing parts from reference TRBV27 and TRBJ2-6): EAQVTQNPRYLITVTGKKLTVTCSQNMNHEYMSWYRQDPGLGLRQIYYSMNVEVTDKGDVPEGYKVSRKEKRNFPLILESPSPNQTSLYFCASSLSVRGRIVLTFGAGSRLTVL.

This clonotype was detected a few times. This chain connects TRBV7-3 to TRBJ1-1, with 7 bases lining up with TRBD1. Germline lookup yields CDR1 SGHTA and CDR2 FQGTGA. CDR3 length: 18 residues. Trimming removed 5 bases from V and 5 bases from J; junction bases left unmatched: 20. The CDR3 nucleotides read TGTGCCAGCAGCCGTACCGGGACAGAAATTTACGGGAGGACTGAAGCTTTCTTT. Translation gives CASSRTGTEIYGRTEAFF.

The CDR3 is CATLQSWGSNYEQYF. In DNA form, the CDR3 reads TGTGCCACCCTCCAGTCATGGGGGTCGAACTACGAGCAGTACTTC. The rearrangement links TRBV15 to TRBJ2-7; D is perhaps TRBD1 or TRBD2 (5 bases each). In germline, CDR1 is LNHNV, CDR2 YYDKDF (reference sequence). V was pared by 8 bases and J by 3 bases, with 20 bases between. The CDR3 covers 15 residues.

In this sample, this clonotype turned up a few times. CDR3 amino acids: CSAEGRTGSPYEQYF. The DNA of the CDR3 is TGCAGTGCTGAGGGGAGGACAGGGTCCCCCTACGAGCAGTACTTC. The chain employs TRBV20-1 and TRBJ2-7, with TRBD1 matching 8 bases. Germline lookup yields CDR1 DFQATT and CDR2 SNEGSKA (reference sequence). With V trimmed by 5 bases and J by 2 bases, 11 bases remained unmatched. This CDR3 comprises 15 residues.

V and J are TRBV5-1 and TRBJ2-6, with D perhaps TRBD1 (6 bases). Germline CDR1 reads SGHRS; CDR2 reads YFSETQ. The CDR3 is 18 amino acids. V was pared by 0 bases and J by 4 bases, with 17 bases between. CDR3 bases: TGCGCCAGCAGCTTGGACTTGACAGGCCGGGCGGGGGCCAACGTCCTGACTTTC. Protein sequence: CASSLDLTGRAGANVLTF.

V usage is TRBV5-1 and J usage is TRBJ1-1; 8 nucleotides match TRBD1. The CDR3 extends over 14 amino acids. V shed 0 bases and J 5 bases; nucleotides not matched to a gene: 3. Germline V CDR1 and CDR2: SGHRS, YFSETQ. The CDR3 coding sequence is TGCGCCAGCAGCTTGGAGGACAGGGTGACTGAAGCTTTCTTT. This gives the protein CASSLEDRVTEAFF.

CDR3 nucleotide sequence: TGTGCCAGCAGTTTTCTGGGGACGGAATACGAGCAGTACTTC. Translated: CASSFLGTEYEQYF. The rearrangement links TRBV27 to TRBJ2-7; possibly TRBD1 or TRBD2 for D (5 bases each). Looked up from germline, CDR1 is MNHEY and CDR2 is SMNVEV (reference sequence). The V end was cut by 3 bases, the J end by 4 bases, with 13 bases between. This CDR3 contains 14 residues.

The chain has TRBV11-2 and TRBJ1-6; D call uncertain. The CDR3 covers 13 residues. Germline V lookup: CDR1 SGHAT, CDR2 FQNNGV. Deletions cut 6 bases from V and 8 bases from J, with 11 bases between. In DNA form, the CDR3 reads TGTGCCAGCAGTACAACAGTGGATTCACCCCTCCACTTT. Amino acids: CASSTTVDSPLHF.

The genes are TRBV11-2 and TRBJ2-3; 9 bases are a match to TRBD1. Germline V gives CDR1 SGHAT, CDR2 FQNNGV. V was pared by 5 bases and J by 2 bases, with 17 bases of the junction left unmatched. The CDR3 has 19 residues. DNA of the CDR3: TGTGCCAGCAGCACACAGATCCCGGGACAGGGTACGCACACAGATACGCAGTATTTT. Encoded protein: CASSTQIPGQGTHTDTQYF. The complete variable domain, with remaining parts taken from reference TRBV11-2 and TRBJ2-3, reads EAGVAQSPRYKIIEKRQSVAFWCNPISGHATLYWYQQILGQGPKLLIQFQNNGVVDDSQLPKDRFSAERLKGVDSTLKIQPAKLEDSAVYLCASSTQIPGQGTHTDTQYFGPGTRLTVL.

The chain employs TRBV5-1 and TRBJ2-5, with D tentatively TRBD1 (6 bases). The germline gives CDR1 SGHRS, CDR2 YFSETQ. This CDR3 has 16 residues. Between the trimmed V and J ends, which lost 0 bases and 0 bases, there was a span of 12 bases. The CDR3 loop reads CASSLVYWTDQETQYF. DNA of the CDR3: TGCGCCAGCAGCTTGGTATACTGGACAGACCAAGAGACCCAGTACTTC.

This clonotype has at least ten counts. The chain is built from TRBV10-3 and TRBJ2-7; the D gene is possibly TRBD1 (5 bases). The CDR3 runs to 13 residues. The ends were cut back, 6 bases at V and 0 bases at J, with 9 bases in the middle. Per the germline V gene, CDR1 is ENHRY and CDR2 is SYGVKD. As DNA, the CDR3 is TGTGCCATCAGGGACATGAGCTCCTACGAGCAGTACTTC. Translating gives CAIRDMSSYEQYF.

This rearrangement joins TRBV15 to TRBJ1-5; 9 nucleotides match TRBD1. The CDR3 is 16 residues long. The V and J ends lost 0 bases and 8 bases, in that order; junction bases with no gene match: 8. Germline-derived CDR1 and CDR2 are LNHNV and YYDKDF (reference sequence). CDR3 protein: CATSRDSGTGWKPQHF. The CDR3 DNA reads TGTGCCACCAGCAGAGATTCCGGGACAGGGTGGAAGCCCCAGCATTTT.

This clonotype was detected ten times or more. J is TRBJ2-7 and V is TRBV12-3 or TRBV12-4, with 11 positions matching TRBD2. The CDR3 consists of 16 residues. Trimming removed 5 bases from V and 3 bases from J; junction bases left unmatched: 9. CDR3 nucleotide sequence: TGTGCCAGCAGTCCGACGCCACTAGCGGGGGTCTACGAGCAGTACTTC. Protein sequence: CASSPTPLAGVYEQYF.

The chain couples TRBV11-2 to TRBJ2-7, with TRBD1 matching over 8 bases. The CDR3 is made up of 15 amino acids. Germline CDR1 is SGHAT and CDR2 is FQNNGV. V was pared by 8 bases and J by 7 bases, with 16 bases of the junction left unmatched. This chain's CDR3 is CASDSLRDRTFEQYF. The CDR3 bases are TGTGCCAGCGACTCTCTCCGGGACAGGACCTTTGAGCAGTACTTC.

This clonotype was counted only a few times. The CDR3 nucleotides are TGTGCCACCAGTGAACTGACTAGCGGCCAAGAGACCCAGTACTTC. Translated: CATSELTSGQETQYF. This chain uses TRBV24-1 with TRBJ2-5; 9 nucleotides match TRBD2. This CDR3 has 15 amino acids. CDR1 KGHDR and CDR2 SFDVKD come from the germline V gene. With 4 bases clipped from V and 1 base from J, the junction kept 3 bases outside the gene matches.

This clonotype has more than one count but fewer than ten. This chain connects TRBV29-1 to TRBJ2-7; 7 positions agree with TRBD2. CDR3 length: 11 residues. The germline CDR1 and CDR2 sequences are SQVTM and ANQGSEA. Trimming removed 6 bases from V and 2 bases from J; junction bases left unmatched: 1. The CDR3 reads CSVGGTYEQYF. Here the CDR3 DNA reads TGCAGCGTCGGGGGGACCTACGAGCAGTACTTC.

In this sample, this clonotype turned up many times. The chain employs TRBV4-1 and TRBJ2-4; D not resolved. V shed 5 bases and J shed 0 bases, with 8 bases lying between them. There are 14 residues in the CDR3. Germline V gene data show CDR1 as MGHRA and CDR2 as YSYEKL. This CDR3 is CASSLQGAKNIQYF. The CDR3 DNA reads TGCGCCAGCAGCTTGCAAGGAGCCAAAAACATTCAGTACTTC.

V is TRBV5-1 and J is TRBJ2-5, with 8 bases fitting TRBD2. Trimming at V came to 0 bases and at J to 6 bases, leaving 7 bases not matched to a gene. The CDR3 length is 15 residues. Germline lookup yields CDR1 SGHRS and CDR2 YFSETQ. The CDR3 sequence: CASSLVPGGPQTQYF. In DNA form, the CDR3 reads TGCGCCAGCAGCTTGGTTCCGGGAGGGCCGCAGACCCAGTACTTC.

The chain is built from TRBV6-1 and TRBJ1-2; 7 bases are a match to TRBD1. Germline lookup yields CDR1 MNHNS and CDR2 SASEGT. The junction had 10 bases not matched to a gene; V was cut back by 5 bases and J by 4 bases. CDR3 length equals 15 residues. The CDR3 region is CASSTGTAKLYGYTF. CDR3 coding DNA: TGTGCCAGCAGTACCGGGACAGCGAAACTCTATGGCTACACCTTC.

The chain uses TRBV15 and TRBJ1-3, with 9 bases that match TRBD1. The CDR3 runs to 17 residues. Germline V CDR1 and CDR2: LNHNV, YYDKDF (reference sequence). After removal of 0 bases from V and 3 bases from J, the junction contained 6 bases not matched to a gene. In DNA form, the CDR3 reads TGTGCCACCAGCAGAGACTTAACAGGGGGCGATGGAAACACCATATATTTT. Its translation: CATSRDLTGGDGNTIYF.

In its sample, this clonotype was seen many times. The chain couples TRBV12-3 or TRBV12-4 to TRBJ2-7; 7 positions match TRBD2. Trimming cost V 3 bases and J 1 base; bases outside gene matches: 3. The CDR3 is 14 amino acids. DNA for the CDR3: TGTGCCAGCAGTTTTAGGACTAGTTCCTACGAGCAGTACTTC. Protein sequence: CASSFRTSSYEQYF.

This clonotype turned up a few times. The chain uses TRBV10-3 and TRBJ2-7, with D perhaps matching TRBD1 or TRBD2 (5 bases each). With 7 bases removed from V and 0 bases from J, the gap between germline ends came to 10 bases. CDR1 and CDR2 from the germline V gene are ENHRY and SYGVKD. The CDR3 spans 13 residues. CDR3 in amino acids: CAIKGPVSYEQYF. For the CDR3, the DNA is TGTGCCATCAAGGGACCAGTCTCCTACGAGCAGTACTTC.

The chain couples TRBV20-1 to TRBJ2-5, with D perhaps TRBD1 or TRBD2 (5 bases each). CDR3 length: 13 residues. V was clipped by 3 bases and J by 6 bases, with 14 bases between them. Germline V gene data show CDR1 as DFQATT and CDR2 as SNEGSKA (reference sequence). The CDR3 nucleotides read TGCAGTGCTAGGACGGGGCAGGGAAAGACCCAGTACTTC. It encodes CSARTGQGKTQYF.

This sequence joins TRBV4-1 and TRBJ2-1; 9 nucleotides agree with TRBD1. CDR3 length: 15 amino acids. CDR1 is MGHRA, CDR2 YSYEKL, per germline. With V trimmed by 3 bases and J by 7 bases, 7 bases remained unmatched. CDR3 bases: TGCGCCAGCAGCCAGGCCGGGACAGGGAAGAATGAGCAGTTCTTC. It specifies CASSQAGTGKNEQFF.

The J gene is TRBJ1-5, the V gene TRBV7-9; 7 bases are a match to TRBD1. The CDR3 spans 14 residues. Losses at the gene ends were 5 bases for V and 1 base for J; bases not matched to a gene: 2. Germline CDR1 is SEHNR and CDR2 is FQNEAQ (reference sequence). In DNA form, the CDR3 reads TGTGCCAGCAGCAAACAGGGGAGCAATCAGCCCCAGCATTTT. Translating gives CASSKQGSNQPQHF. The whole variable domain, remainder taken from reference TRBV7-9 and TRBJ1-5, is DTGVSQNPRHKITKRGQNVTFRCDPISEHNRLYWYRQTLGQGPEFLTYFQNEAQLEKSRLLSDRFSAERPKGSFSTLEIQRTEQGDSAMYLCASSKQGSNQPQHFGDGTRLSIL.

CDR3 nucleotides: TGTGCCAGCAGTGCCCAGCAGGAGGCCAAAAACATTCAGTACTTC. Encoded protein: CASSAQQEAKNIQYF. V is TRBV12-3 or TRBV12-4 and J is TRBJ2-4, with D unresolved. V lost 5 bases and J lost 1, with 12 bases in between. The CDR3 totals 15 residues.